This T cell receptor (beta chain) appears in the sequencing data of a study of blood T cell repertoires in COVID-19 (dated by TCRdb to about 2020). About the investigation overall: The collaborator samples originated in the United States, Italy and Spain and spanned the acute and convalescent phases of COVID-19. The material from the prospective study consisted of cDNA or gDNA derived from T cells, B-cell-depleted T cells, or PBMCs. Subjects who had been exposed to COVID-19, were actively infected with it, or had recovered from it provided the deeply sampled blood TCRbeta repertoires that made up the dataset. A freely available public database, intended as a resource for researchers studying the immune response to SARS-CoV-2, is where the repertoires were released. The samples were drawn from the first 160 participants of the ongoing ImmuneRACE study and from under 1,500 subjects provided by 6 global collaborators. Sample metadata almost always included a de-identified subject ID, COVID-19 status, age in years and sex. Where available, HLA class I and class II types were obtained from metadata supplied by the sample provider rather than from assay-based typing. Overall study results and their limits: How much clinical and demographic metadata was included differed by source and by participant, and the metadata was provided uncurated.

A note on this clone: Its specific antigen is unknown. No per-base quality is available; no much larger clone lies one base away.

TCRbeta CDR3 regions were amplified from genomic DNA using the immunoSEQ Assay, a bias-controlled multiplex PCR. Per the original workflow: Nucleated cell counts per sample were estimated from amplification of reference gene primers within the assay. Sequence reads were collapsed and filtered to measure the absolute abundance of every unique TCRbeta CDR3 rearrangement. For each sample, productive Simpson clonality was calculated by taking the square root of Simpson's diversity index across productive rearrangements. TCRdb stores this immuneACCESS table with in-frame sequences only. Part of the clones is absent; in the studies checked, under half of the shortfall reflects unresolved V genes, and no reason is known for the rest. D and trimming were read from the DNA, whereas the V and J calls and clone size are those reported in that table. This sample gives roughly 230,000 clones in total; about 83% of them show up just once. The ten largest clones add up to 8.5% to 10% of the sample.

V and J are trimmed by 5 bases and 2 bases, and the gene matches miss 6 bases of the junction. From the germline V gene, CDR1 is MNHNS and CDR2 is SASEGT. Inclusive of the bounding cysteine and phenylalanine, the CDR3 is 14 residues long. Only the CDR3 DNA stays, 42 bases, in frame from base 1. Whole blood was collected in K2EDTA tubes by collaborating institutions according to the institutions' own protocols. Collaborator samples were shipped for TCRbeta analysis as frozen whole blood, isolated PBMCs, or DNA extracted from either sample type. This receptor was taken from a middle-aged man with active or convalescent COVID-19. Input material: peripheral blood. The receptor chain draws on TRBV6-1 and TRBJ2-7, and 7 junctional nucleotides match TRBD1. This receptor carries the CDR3 CASSSTGATYEQYF. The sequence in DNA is TGTGCCAGCAGTTCAACAGGGGCAACCTACGAGCAGTACTTC.